Sequencing of this TCR beta chain was carried out in a study of patients and donors after allogeneic stem cell transplantation. The table lists this clonotype with many counts. TCRdb reanalysed the RT-PCR reads using MiXCR and keeps one entry per CDR3 protein. The table records roughly 880,000 distinct CDR3 sequences, about a sixth of them present only once. This TCR derives from a human donor who was either an allogeneic HSCT recipient or a stem cell or donor lymphocyte infusion donor (not recorded which). It is not recorded whose cells these are; they may come from a transplant donor. The specimen sequenced was blood, either unsorted or a sorted T cell fraction (not recorded which).

DNA for the CDR3: TGTGCCAGCAGACTGACAGGAGCTAGCACAGATACGCAGTATTTT. This translates into CASRLTGASTDTQYF. The chain combines TRBV6-1 with TRBJ2-3, with D perhaps matching TRBD1 (6 bases). Germline V CDR1 and CDR2: MNHNS, SASEGT. With 6 bases removed from V and 0 bases from J, the gap between germline ends came to 13 bases. This CDR3 has 15 residues.